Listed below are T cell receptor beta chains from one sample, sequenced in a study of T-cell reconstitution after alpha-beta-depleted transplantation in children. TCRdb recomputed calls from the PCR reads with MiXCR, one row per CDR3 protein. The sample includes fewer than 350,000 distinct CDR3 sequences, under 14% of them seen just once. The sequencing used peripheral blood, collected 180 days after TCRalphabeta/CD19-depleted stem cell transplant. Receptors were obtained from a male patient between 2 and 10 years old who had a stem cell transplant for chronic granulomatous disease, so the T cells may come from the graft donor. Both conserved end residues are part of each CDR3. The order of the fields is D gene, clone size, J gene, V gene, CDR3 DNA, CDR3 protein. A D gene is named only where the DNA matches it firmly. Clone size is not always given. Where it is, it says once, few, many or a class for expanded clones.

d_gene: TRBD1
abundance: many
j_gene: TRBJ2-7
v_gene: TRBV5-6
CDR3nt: TGTGCCAGCAGCGGGACAGTTACCTACGAGCAGTACTTC
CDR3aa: CASSGTVTYEQYF

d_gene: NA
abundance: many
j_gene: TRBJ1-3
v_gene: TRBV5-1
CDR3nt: TGCGCCAGCAGCTTGGATTCAGGCACCATATATTTT
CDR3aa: CASSLDSGTIYF

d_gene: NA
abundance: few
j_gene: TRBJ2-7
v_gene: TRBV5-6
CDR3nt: TGTGCCAGCAGCTTGCCGGGAGACACCTACGAGCAGTACTTC
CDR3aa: CASSLPGDTYEQYF

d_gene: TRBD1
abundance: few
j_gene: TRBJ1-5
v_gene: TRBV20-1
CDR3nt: TGCAGTGCTTCCCTTCTAGGACAGGGGAGATACAATCAGCCCCAGCATTTT
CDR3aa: CSASLLGQGRYNQPQHF

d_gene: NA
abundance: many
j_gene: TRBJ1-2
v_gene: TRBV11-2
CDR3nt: TGTGCCAGCAGCTGGGTAGGGGGGAGCTATGGCTACACCTTC
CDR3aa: CASSWVGGSYGYTF

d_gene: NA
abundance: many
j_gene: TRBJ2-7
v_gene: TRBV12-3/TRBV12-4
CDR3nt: TGTGCCAGCAGTTTTGGGGGGAGAGGCGAGCAGTACTTC
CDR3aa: CASSFGGRGEQYF

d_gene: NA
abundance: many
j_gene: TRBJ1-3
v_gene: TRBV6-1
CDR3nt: TGTGCCAGCAGTGAACGGGTTGGAAACACCATATATTTT
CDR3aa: CASSERVGNTIYF

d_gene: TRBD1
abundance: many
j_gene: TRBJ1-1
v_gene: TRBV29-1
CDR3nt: TGCAGCGTTGAAAGACAGGGGGTGGAAGCTTTCTTT
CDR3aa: CSVERQGVEAFF

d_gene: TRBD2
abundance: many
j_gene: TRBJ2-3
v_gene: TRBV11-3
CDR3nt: TGTGCCAGCAGCTTACGGGAGGGGCCCACAGATACGCAGTATTTT
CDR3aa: CASSLREGPTDTQYF

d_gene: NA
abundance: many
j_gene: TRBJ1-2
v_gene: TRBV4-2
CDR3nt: TGTGCCAGCAGCCAAGGGTCAGGACCTATGGACTACACCTTC
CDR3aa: CASSQGSGPMDYTF

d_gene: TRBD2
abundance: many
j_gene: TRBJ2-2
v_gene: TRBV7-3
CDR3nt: TGTGCCACCACTGGTTTTGGCGGGAGCCTAACACAGGAGCTGTTTTTT
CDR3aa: CATTGFGGSLTQELFF

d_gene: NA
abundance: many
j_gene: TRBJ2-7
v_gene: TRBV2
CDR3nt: TGTGCCAGCAGTGAACTACGTGGGATCTACGAGCAGTACTTC
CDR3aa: CASSELRGIYEQYF

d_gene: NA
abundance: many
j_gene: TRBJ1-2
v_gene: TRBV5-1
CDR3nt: TGCGCCAGCAGCCCGGGGGGGAGCGGCTACACCTTC
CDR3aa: CASSPGGSGYTF

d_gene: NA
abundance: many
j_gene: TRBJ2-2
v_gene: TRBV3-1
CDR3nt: TGTGCCAGCAGCCAATCAGGGGTAGCTAGAAACACCGGGGAGCTGTTTTTT
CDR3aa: CASSQSGVARNTGELFF

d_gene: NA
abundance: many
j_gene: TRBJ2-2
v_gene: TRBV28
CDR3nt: TGTGCCACCCAGACAGGGACTACCGGGGAGCTGTTTTTT
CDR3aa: CATQTGTTGELFF

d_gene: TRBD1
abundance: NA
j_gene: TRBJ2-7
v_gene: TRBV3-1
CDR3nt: TGTGCCAGAAGCCAAGGACAGGGCACCGAGTACTTC
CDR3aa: CARSQGQGTEYF

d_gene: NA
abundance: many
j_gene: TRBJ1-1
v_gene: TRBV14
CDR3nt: TGTGCCAGCAGCCAAGATCGGGGCATCACTGAAGCTTTCTTT
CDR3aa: CASSQDRGITEAFF

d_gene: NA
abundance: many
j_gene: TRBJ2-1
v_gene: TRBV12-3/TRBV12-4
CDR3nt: TGTGCCAGCAGTTGGAGCGGTAAGGAGCAGTTCTTC
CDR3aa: CASSWSGKEQFF

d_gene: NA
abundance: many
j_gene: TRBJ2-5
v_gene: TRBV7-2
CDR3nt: TGTGCCAGCAGCTTTCTTACCATTACGGGGGGCCGCAGACCGCAGGGAGAGACCCAGTACTTC
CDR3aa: CASSFLTITGGRRPQGETQYF

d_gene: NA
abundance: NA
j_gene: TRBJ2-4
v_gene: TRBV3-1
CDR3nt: TGTGCCAGCAGCCCAAGATGGGACGGAGGGGCCAAAAACATTCAGTACTTC
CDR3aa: CASSPRWDGGAKNIQYF

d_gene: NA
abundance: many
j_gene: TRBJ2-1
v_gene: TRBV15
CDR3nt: TGTGCCACCAGCAGAGATCTCCCGTTAGGAGGGAATGAGCAGTTCTTC
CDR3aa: CATSRDLPLGGNEQFF

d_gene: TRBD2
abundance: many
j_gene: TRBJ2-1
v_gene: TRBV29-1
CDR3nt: TGCAGCGTTGAACCCCGACTAGCGGGATACAATGAGCAGTTCTTC
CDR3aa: CSVEPRLAGYNEQFF

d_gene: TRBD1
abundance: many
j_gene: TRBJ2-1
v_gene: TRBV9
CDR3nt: TGTGCCAGCAGCGTCCTGGACAGGTCGAGCAATGAGCAGTTCTTC
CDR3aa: CASSVLDRSSNEQFF

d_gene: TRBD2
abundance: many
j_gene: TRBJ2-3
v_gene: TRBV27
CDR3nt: TGTGCCAGCCGGCGAAGTAGCGGGAGTGATACGCAGTATTTT
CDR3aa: CASRRSSGSDTQYF

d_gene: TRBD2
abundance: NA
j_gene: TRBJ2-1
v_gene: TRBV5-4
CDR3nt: TGTGCCAGCAGCTTACTTAGCGGGCTTTCCTACAATGAGCAGTTCTTC
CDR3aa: CASSLLSGLSYNEQFF

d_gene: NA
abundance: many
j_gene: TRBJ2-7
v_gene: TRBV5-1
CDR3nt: TGCGCCAGCAGCCCCTCCGGGGTCCTCTACGAGCAGTACTTC
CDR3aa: CASSPSGVLYEQYF

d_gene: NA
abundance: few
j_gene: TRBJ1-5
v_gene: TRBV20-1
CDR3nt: TGCAGTGCCACTTCTCCGGGGAAGGTAAATCAGCCCCAGCATTTT
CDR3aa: CSATSPGKVNQPQHF

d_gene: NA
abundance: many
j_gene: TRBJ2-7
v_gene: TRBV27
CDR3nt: TGTGCCAGCAGTGCCGGACTCTCGATCTACGAGCAGTACTTC
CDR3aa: CASSAGLSIYEQYF

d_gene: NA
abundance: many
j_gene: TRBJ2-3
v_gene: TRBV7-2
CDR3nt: TGTGCCAGCCGAAGGGGGGTTGGTACAGATACGCAGTATTTT
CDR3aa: CASRRGVGTDTQYF

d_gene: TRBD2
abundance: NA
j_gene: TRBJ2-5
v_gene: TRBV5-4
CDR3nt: TGTGCCAGCAGCCTAGGACTAGCGCAAGAGACCCAGTACTTC
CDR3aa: CASSLGLAQETQYF

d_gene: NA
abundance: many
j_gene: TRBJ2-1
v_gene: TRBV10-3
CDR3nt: TGTGCCATCGGTCCCCACTACAATGAGCAGTTCTTC
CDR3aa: CAIGPHYNEQFF

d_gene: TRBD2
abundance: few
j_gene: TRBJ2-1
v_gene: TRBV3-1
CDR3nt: TGTGCCAGCAGTCGCCTTTTGGGGCTAGCGGGAGGCTCTAATGAGCAGTTCTTC
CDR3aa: CASSRLLGLAGGSNEQFF

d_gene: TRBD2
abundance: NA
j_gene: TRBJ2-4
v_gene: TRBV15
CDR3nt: TGTGCAGCGGGGCCAGTCGGGTACATTCAGTACTTC
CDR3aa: CAAGPVGYIQYF

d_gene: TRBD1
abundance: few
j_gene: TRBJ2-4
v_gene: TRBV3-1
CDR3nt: TGTGCCAGCAGCCAGGACGGGACAGGGCGATTAAACATTCAGTACTTC
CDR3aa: CASSQDGTGRLNIQYF

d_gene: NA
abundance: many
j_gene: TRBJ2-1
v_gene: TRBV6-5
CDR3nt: TGTGCCAGCAGTTACTCGACCTTACACCTCTACAATGAGCAGTTCTTC
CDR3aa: CASSYSTLHLYNEQFF

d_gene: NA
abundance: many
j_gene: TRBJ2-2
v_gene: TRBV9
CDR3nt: TGTGCCAGCAGCCCTTTCAACACCGGGGAGCTGTTTTTT
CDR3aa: CASSPFNTGELFF

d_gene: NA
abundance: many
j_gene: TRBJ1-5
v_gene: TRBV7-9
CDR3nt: TGTGCCAGCAGCTTCTCCTCGAGCAATCAGCCCCAGCATTTT
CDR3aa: CASSFSSSNQPQHF

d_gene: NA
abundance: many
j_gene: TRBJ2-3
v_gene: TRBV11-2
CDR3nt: TGTGCCAGCAGCTTAGTTAATTGCCCCACAGATACGCAGTATTTT
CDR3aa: CASSLVNCPTDTQYF

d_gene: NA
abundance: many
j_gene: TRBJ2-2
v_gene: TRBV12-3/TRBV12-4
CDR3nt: TGTGCCAGCAGTTTTTGGATAGACCCCGGGGAGCTGTTTTTT
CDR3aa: CASSFWIDPGELFF

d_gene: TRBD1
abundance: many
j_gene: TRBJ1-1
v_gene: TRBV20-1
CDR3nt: TGCAGTGCTAGACCCGAACAGGGGACTGAAGCTTTCTTT
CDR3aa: CSARPEQGTEAFF

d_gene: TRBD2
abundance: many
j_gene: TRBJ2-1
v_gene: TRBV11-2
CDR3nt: TGTGCCAGCAGCTTAGTAACCCTCTTAGCGGGGGGACCAGACAATGAGCAGTTCTTC
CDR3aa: CASSLVTLLAGGPDNEQFF

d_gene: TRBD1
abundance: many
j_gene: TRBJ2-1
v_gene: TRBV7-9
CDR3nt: TGTGCCAGCAGCTTTTACGGGGACAGGGTAAATGAGCAGTTCTTC
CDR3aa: CASSFYGDRVNEQFF

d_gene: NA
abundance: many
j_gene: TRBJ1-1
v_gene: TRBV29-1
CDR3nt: TGCAGCGTTCGCAGGGGTCGAGACACTGAAGCTTTCTTT
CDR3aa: CSVRRGRDTEAFF

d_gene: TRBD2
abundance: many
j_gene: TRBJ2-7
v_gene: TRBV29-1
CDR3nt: TGCAGCGTACTACTAGCGGGAGACCGGCAGTACTTC
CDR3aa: CSVLLAGDRQYF

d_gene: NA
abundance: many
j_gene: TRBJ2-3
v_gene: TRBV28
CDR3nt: TGTGCCAGCAGTTCTCCGGGACAAAGCACAGATACGCAGTATTTT
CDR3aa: CASSSPGQSTDTQYF

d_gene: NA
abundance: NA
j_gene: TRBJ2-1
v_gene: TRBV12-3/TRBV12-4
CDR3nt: TGTGCCAGCAGCTCTCCGCGCGGGGGCCGAAATGAGCAGTTCTTC
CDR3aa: CASSSPRGGRNEQFF